The next 17 T cell receptor beta chains were all read from a single sample in a study of relationships among human T cell subsets. From mRNA, alpha and beta CDR3 regions were amplified using semiquantitative ARM-PCR. Exponential amplification used communal superprimers after tagged nested gene-specific primers in ARM-PCR. TCRdb called the multiplex PCR reads again in MiXCR, with one record for every CDR3 protein. The data hold around 14,000 distinct CDR3 sequences, with approximately 56% observed a single time. What was sequenced was total T cells sorted from blood. The receptors come from a man in his forties or fifties in good health.

V is TRBV7-9 and J is TRBJ2-6, with D unresolved. Trimming removed 5 bases at V and 2 bases at J, with 7 bases between. The germline V gene encodes CDR1 SEHNR and CDR2 FQNEAQ (reference sequence). The CDR3 loop spans 14 amino acids. The CDR3, as DNA: TGTGCCAGCAGCCGGCCAACTGGGGCCAACGTCCTGACTTTC. Translation: CASSRPTGANVLTF.

V gene TRBV5-1 combines with J gene TRBJ2-7; D is uncertain. Trimming cost V 0 bases and J 7 bases, with 11 bases left between them. The CDR3 consists of 13 residues. Germline V gives CDR1 SGHRS, CDR2 YFSETQ. In DNA, the CDR3 is TGCGCCAGCAGCTTGGAGGGAATTGGGGAGCAGTACTTC. Translation gives CASSLEGIGEQYF.

The chain links TRBV5-5 to TRBJ2-3; TRBD1 is a possible D gene (6 bases). CDR1 is SGHKS, CDR2 YYEKEE, per germline (reference sequence). The CDR3 consists of 14 residues. Trimming took 4 bases from V and 3 from J, leaving 12 bases between them. The CDR3: CASSPTGKTDTQYF. For the CDR3, the DNA is TGTGCCAGCAGCCCTACAGGGAAGACAGATACGCAGTATTTT. Full variable domain (rest looked up from reference TRBV5-5 and TRBJ2-3): DAGVTQSPTHLIKTRGQQVTLRCSPISGHKSVSWYQQVLGQGPQFIFQYYEKEERGRGNFPDRFSARQFPNYSSELNVNALLLGDSALYLCASSPTGKTDTQYFGPGTRLTVL.

The chain has TRBV2 and TRBJ1-1, with D perhaps TRBD1 (5 bases). This CDR3 has 12 amino acids. V was shortened by 10 bases and J by 0 bases, with 9 bases between the two germline ends. Germline V gene sequence: CDR1 SNHLY, CDR2 FYNNEI. The CDR3 region is CATVTVNTEAFF. Written as DNA, the CDR3 is TGTGCCACGGTGACAGTGAACACTGAAGCTTTCTTT.

The J gene is TRBJ1-4, the V gene TRBV20-1; the D gene is possibly TRBD1 (6 bases). CDR1 and CDR2 from the germline V gene are DFQATT and SNEGSKA (reference sequence). Between the trimmed V and J ends, which lost 5 bases and 3 bases, there was a span of 13 bases. The CDR3 length is 14 residues. CDR3 sequence reads: CSAAWTESNEKLFF. The CDR3 bases are TGCAGTGCTGCCTGGACAGAGTCTAATGAAAAACTGTTTTTT.

V gene TRBV20-1 combines with J gene TRBJ2-1, with 7 bases matching TRBD1. Trimming removed 2 bases from V and 6 bases from J; junction bases left unmatched: 4. The V gene's germline CDR1 is DFQATT and CDR2 SNEGSKA (reference sequence). The CDR3 extends over 13 amino acids. The CDR3 region has the DNA TGCAGTGCTAGACACGGACAGGCCAATGAGCAGTTCTTC. Protein product: CSARHGQANEQFF.

By its share, this clonotype is medium-sized. The chain joins TRBV12-3 or TRBV12-4 to TRBJ2-7; TRBD1 aligns across 9 bases. With V trimmed by 2 bases and J by 0 bases, 8 bases remained unmatched. This CDR3 region has 17 residues. CDR3 coding DNA: TGTGCCAGCAGTTTAAGGACAGGGGAGGTGAACTCCTACGAGCAGTACTTC. This encodes CASSLRTGEVNSYEQYF.

The J gene is TRBJ2-7, the V gene TRBV7-9, with TRBD1 as a possible D gene (6 bases). CDR1 is SEHNR, CDR2 FQNEAQ, per germline (reference sequence). The CDR3 extends over 12 amino acids. Trimming left V 5 bases short and J 3 bases short, with 8 bases between. The CDR3 loop is CASSPTGYEQYF. The CDR3 DNA reads TGTGCCAGCAGCCCGACAGGCTACGAGCAGTACTTC.

J is TRBJ2-1 and V is TRBV11-2; TRBD2 agrees at 7 bases. The CDR3 consists of 14 residues. Germline CDR1 and CDR2: SGHAT and FQNNGV. V dropped 3 bases and J dropped 1; count of bases not matched to a gene: 0. CDR3 region: CASSLRESYNEQFF. In DNA, the CDR3 is TGTGCCAGCAGCTTGCGGGAGTCCTACAATGAGCAGTTCTTC.

The chain joins TRBV28 to TRBJ1-5; tentative D call: TRBD1 (6 bases). The CDR3 has 16 amino acids. V was pared by 8 bases and J by 3 bases, with 20 bases between. Germline lookup yields CDR1 MDHEN and CDR2 SYDVKM. CDR3 nucleotides: TGTGCCAGCTCCTCCCCCGGCAGGGGTAACAATCAGCCCCAGCATTTT. The encoded protein is CASSSPGRGNNQPQHF. The variable domain in full, completed from reference TRBV28 and TRBJ1-5, reads DVKVTQSSRYLVKRTGEKVFLECVQDMDHENMFWYRQDPGLGLRLIYFSYDVKMKEKGDIPEGYSVSREKKERFSLILESASTNQTSMYLCASSSPGRGNNQPQHFGDGTRLSIL.

This clonotype was detected only a few times. The J gene is TRBJ2-1, the V gene TRBV12-3 or TRBV12-4, with D perhaps matching TRBD2 (5 bases). The length of the CDR3 is 15 residues. The V end was cut by 3 bases, the J end by 1 base, with 10 bases between. The CDR3 reads CASSLVGESYNEQFF. CDR3 sequence (DNA): TGTGCCAGCAGTTTGGTGGGAGAGTCCTACAATGAGCAGTTCTTC.

The chain couples TRBV5-1 to TRBJ2-7; 7 nucleotides match TRBD1. The ends lost 0 bases at V and 4 bases at J; junction bases unmatched: 10. There are 16 residues in the CDR3. Germline loops: CDR1 SGHRS, CDR2 YFSETQ. The CDR3 spells CASSLAAGAGGYEQYF. The CDR3 nucleotides read TGCGCCAGCAGCTTGGCCGCGGGTGCAGGGGGTTACGAGCAGTACTTC.

This clonotype was observed once. This chain uses TRBV11-2 with TRBJ2-1; 13 bases align to TRBD2. The CDR3 is 21 residues long. Losses at the gene ends were 1 base for V and 9 bases for J; bases not matched to a gene: 21. In germline, CDR1 is SGHAT, CDR2 FQNNGV. CDR3 region: CASSLGSWTSGRRNDEGEQFF. The CDR3 nucleotides read TGTGCCAGCAGCTTAGGATCCTGGACTAGCGGGAGAAGGAACGATGAGGGTGAGCAGTTCTTC.

The chain is built from TRBV5-4 and TRBJ2-1; 9 nucleotides line up with TRBD2. The ends lost 3 bases at V and 5 bases at J; junction bases unmatched: 6. This CDR3 spans 15 amino acids. CDR1 and CDR2 (germline): SGHNT, YYREEE (reference sequence). The CDR3: CASSSGTSSNNEQFF. The CDR3 region has the DNA TGTGCCAGCAGCTCCGGGACTAGCAGTAACAATGAGCAGTTCTTC.

The genes are TRBV12-3 or TRBV12-4 and TRBJ2-5, with a weak D call TRBD1 (6 bases). This CDR3 comprises 13 residues. V lost 6 bases and J 1 base, leaving 9 bases between the germline ends. The CDR3 reads CASRRDIQETQYF. The CDR3, as DNA: TGTGCCAGCAGGAGGGACATCCAAGAGACCCAGTACTTC.

The chain employs TRBV28 and TRBJ2-7; D perhaps matches TRBD2 (5 bases). The germline CDR1 and CDR2 sequences are MDHEN and SYDVKM. The CDR3 extends over 12 amino acids. V was shortened by 1 base and J by 6 bases, with 7 bases between the two germline ends. CDR3 in amino acids: CASSLLASEQYF. The CDR3 nucleotides are TGTGCCAGCAGTTTATTAGCGTCCGAGCAGTACTTC.

CDR3 DNA sequence: TGCGCCAGCAGTGGGGTTTCCCCTGAAGCTTTCTTT. It translates to CASSGVSPEAFF. The chain has TRBV10-2 and TRBJ1-1; D is ambiguous. This CDR3 is built from 12 residues. The V gene lost 4 bases and the J gene lost 6 bases, with 9 bases spanning the gap. Germline lookup yields CDR1 WSHSY and CDR2 SAAADI.